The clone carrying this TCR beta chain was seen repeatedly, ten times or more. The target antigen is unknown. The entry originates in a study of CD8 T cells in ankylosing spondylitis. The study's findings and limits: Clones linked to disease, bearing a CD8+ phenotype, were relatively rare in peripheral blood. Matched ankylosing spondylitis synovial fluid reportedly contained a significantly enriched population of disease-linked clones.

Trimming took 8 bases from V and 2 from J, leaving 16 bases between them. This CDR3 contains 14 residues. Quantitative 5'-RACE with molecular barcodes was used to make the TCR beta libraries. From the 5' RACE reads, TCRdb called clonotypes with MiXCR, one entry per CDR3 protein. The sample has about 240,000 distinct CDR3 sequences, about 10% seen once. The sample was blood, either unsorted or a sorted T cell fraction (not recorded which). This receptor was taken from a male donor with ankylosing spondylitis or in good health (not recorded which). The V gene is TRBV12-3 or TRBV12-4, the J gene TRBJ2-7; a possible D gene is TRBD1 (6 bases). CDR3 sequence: CASSTRDTAYEQYF. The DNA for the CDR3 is TGTGCCAGCTCGACCCGGGACACAGCCTACGAGCAGTACTTC.